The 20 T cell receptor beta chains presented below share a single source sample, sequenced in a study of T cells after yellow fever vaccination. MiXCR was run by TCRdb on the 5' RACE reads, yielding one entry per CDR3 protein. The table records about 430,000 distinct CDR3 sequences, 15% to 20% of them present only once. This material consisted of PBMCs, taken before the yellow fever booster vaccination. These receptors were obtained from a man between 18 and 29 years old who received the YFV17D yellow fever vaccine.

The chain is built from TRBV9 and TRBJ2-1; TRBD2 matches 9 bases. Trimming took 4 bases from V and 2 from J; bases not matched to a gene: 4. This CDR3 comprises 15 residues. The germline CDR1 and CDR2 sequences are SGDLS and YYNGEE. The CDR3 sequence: CASSTRGGAYNEQFF. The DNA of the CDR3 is TGTGCCAGCAGCACCCGCGGGGGGGCCTACAATGAGCAGTTCTTC.

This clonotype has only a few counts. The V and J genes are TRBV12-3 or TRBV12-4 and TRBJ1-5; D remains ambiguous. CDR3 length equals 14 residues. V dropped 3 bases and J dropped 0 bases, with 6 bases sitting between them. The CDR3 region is CASSFGNSNQPQHF. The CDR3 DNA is TGTGCCAGCAGTTTCGGGAATAGCAATCAGCCCCAGCATTTT.

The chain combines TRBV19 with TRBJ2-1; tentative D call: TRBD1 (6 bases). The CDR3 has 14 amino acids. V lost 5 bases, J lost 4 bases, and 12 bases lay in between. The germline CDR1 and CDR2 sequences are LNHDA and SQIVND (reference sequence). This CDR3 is CASSWDTRYNEQFF. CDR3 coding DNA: TGTGCCAGTAGTTGGGACACCCGATACAATGAGCAGTTCTTC.

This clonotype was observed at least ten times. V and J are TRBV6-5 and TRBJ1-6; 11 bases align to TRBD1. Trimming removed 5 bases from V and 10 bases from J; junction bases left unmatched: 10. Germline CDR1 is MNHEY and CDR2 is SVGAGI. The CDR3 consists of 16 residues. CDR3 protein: CASSTRGGQGGSPLHF. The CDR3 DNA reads TGTGCCAGCAGTACCAGGGGGGGACAGGGGGGCTCACCCCTCCACTTT.

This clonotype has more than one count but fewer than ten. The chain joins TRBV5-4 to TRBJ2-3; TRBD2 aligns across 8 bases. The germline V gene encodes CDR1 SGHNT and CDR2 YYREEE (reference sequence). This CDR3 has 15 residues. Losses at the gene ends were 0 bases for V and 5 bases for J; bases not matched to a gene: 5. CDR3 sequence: CASSLGSGGRDTQYF. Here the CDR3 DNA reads TGTGCCAGCAGCTTGGGCAGCGGGGGTAGAGATACGCAGTATTTT.

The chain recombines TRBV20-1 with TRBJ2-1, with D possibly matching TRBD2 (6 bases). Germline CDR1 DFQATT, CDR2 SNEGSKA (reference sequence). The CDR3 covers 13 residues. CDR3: CSAAGLGHNEQFF. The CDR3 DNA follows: TGCAGCGCCGCGGGACTCGGCCACAATGAGCAGTTCTTC.

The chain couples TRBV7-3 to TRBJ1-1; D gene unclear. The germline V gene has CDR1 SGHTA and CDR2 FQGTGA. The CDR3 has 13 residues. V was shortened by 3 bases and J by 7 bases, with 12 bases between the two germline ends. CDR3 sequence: CASSLEEGSEAFF. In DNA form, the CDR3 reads TGTGCCAGCAGCTTGGAGGAAGGGAGTGAAGCTTTCTTT.

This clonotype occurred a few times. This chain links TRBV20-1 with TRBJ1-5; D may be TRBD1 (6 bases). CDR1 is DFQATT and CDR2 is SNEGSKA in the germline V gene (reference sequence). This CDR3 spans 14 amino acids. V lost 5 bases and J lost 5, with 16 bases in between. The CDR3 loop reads CSAPSRGRDQPQHF. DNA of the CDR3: TGCAGTGCTCCAAGTAGGGGGAGGGATCAGCCCCAGCATTTT.

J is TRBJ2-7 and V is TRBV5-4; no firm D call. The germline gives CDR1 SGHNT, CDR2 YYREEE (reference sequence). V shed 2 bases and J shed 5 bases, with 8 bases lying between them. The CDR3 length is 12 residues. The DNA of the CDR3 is TGTGCCAGCAGCTTAAACCCGAACGAGCAGTACTTC. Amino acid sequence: CASSLNPNEQYF.

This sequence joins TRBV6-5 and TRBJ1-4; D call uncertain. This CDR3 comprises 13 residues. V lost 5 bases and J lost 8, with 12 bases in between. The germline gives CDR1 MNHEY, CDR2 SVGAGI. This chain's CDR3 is CASSPASYEKLFF. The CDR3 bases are TGTGCCAGCAGTCCAGCCTCGTACGAAAAACTGTTTTTT.

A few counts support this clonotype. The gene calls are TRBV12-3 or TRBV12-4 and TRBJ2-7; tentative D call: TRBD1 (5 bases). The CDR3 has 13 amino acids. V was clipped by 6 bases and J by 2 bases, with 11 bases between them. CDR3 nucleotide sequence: TGTGCCAGCAGCTATGACAGAACCTACGAGCAGTACGTC. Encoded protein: CASSYDRTYEQYV.

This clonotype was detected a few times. The CDR3 loop reads CASSQDRSRGDLQETQYF. The CDR3 DNA follows: TGCGCCAGCAGCCAAGATCGGTCACGGGGGGATCTCCAAGAGACCCAGTACTTC. This sequence joins TRBV4-3 and TRBJ2-5; 7 bases map to TRBD2. In germline, CDR1 is LGHNA, CDR2 YSLEER. This CDR3 spans 18 amino acids. V was pared by 0 bases and J by 1 base, with 11 bases of the junction left unmatched.

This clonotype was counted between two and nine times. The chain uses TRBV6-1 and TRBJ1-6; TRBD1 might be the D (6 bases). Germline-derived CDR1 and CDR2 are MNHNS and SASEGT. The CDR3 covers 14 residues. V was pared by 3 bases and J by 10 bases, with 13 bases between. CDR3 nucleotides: TGTGCCAGCAGTGATCTACCGGACAGATCACCCCTCCACTTT. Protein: CASSDLPDRSPLHF.

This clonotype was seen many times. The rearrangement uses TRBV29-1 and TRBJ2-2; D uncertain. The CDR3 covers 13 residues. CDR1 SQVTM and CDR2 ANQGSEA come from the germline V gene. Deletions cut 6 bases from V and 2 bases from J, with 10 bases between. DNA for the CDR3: TGCAGCGTGGCCGACACAAACACCGGGGAGCTGTTTTTT. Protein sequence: CSVADTNTGELFF.

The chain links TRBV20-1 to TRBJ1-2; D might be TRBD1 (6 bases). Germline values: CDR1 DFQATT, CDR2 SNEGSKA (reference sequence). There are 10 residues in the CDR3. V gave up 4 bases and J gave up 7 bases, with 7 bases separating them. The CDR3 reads CSANRAGYTF. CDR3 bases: TGCAGTGCTAACAGGGCTGGCTACACCTTC.

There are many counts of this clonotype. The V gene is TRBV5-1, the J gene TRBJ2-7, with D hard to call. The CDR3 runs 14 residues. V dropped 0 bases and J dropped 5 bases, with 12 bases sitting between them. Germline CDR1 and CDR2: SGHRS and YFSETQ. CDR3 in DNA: TGCGCCAGCAGCTTGGAGGCTCCTTCAAACGAGCAGTACTTC. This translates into CASSLEAPSNEQYF.

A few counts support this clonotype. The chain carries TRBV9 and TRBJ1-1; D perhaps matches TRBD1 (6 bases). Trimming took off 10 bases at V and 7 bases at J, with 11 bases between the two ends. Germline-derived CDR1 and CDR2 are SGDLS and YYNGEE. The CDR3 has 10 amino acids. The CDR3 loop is CAARGSEAFF. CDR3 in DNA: TGTGCCGCCAGGGGAAGTGAAGCTTTCTTT.

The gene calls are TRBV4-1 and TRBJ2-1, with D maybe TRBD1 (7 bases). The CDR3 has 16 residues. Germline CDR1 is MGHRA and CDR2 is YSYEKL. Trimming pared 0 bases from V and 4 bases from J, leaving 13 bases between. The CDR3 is CASSQDPQGGYNEQFF. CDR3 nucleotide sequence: TGCGCCAGCAGCCAAGATCCTCAGGGGGGTTACAATGAGCAGTTCTTC.

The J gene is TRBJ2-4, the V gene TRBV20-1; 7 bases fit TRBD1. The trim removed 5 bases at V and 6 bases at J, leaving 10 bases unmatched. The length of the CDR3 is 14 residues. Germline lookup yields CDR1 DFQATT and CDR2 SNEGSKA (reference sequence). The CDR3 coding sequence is TGCAGTGCTGAGGGGGCGAGAGGGATAAACATTCAGTACTTC. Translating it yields CSAEGARGINIQYF.

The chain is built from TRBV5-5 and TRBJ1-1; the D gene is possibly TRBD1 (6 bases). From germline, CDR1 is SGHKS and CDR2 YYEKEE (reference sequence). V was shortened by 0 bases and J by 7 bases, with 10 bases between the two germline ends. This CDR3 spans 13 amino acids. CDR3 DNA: TGTGCCAGCAGCTTGGGGGCGACAGGTGAAGCTTTCTTT. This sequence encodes CASSLGATGEAFF. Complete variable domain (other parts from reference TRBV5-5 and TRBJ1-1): DAGVTQSPTHLIKTRGQQVTLRCSPISGHKSVSWYQQVLGQGPQFIFQYYEKEERGRGNFPDRFSARQFPNYSSELNVNALLLGDSALYLCASSLGATGEAFFGQGTRLTVV.